Sequencing of this T cell receptor (beta chain) was carried out in a study of T cells in narcolepsy. Study-level background: Healthy controls were enrolled alongside patients with narcolepsy type 1 or type 2. Study-wide points: HCRT-specific and TRIB2-specific autoreactive clonotypes appeared among same-patient CSF and blood CD4+ clonotypes. Blood of same and different patients, but not healthy controls, reportedly held recurring autoreactive clonotypes. In some patient and control memory CD4+ samples, autoreactive clones were absent.

The CDR3 is 14 residues long. V was pared by 6 bases and J by 7 bases, with 5 bases of the junction left unmatched. Germline loops: CDR1 SEHNR, CDR2 FQNEAQ (reference sequence). Method: immunoSEQ multiplex PCR; TCRdb's copy keeps in-frame clones and lacks some. The sample contains approximately 32,000 clones, roughly 82% of which appear only once. Notes on this clone: The target antigen is unknown.

This chain uses TRBV7-9 with TRBJ2-1, with 11 bases lining up with TRBD2. Sequences were obtained from CD45RA- memory CD4+ T cells from PBMCs. The sequence derives from a human donor with narcolepsy. CDR3 bases: TGTGCCAGCAGAACTAGCGGGAGACAGAATGAGCAGTTCTTC. This encodes CASRTSGRQNEQFF.